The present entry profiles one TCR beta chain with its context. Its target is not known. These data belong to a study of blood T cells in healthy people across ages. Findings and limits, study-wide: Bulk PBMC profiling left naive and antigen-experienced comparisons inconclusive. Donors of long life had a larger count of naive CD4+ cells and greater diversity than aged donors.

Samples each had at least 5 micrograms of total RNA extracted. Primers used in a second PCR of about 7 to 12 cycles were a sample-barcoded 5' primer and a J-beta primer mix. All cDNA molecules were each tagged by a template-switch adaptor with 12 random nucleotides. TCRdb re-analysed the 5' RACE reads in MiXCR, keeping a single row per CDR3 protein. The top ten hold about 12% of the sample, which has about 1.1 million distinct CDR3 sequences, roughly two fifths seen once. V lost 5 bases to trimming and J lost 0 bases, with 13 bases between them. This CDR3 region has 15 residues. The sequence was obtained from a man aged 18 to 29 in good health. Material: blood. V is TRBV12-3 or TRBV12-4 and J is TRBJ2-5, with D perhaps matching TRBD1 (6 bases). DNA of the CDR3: TGTGCCAGCAGTAACGGTAACAGGGACCAAGAGACCCAGTACTTC. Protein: CASSNGNRDQETQYF.